This TCR beta chain was recovered during a study of T cell repertoires in cytomegalovirus infection. Background on the study: An indication of both CMV infection and matching HLA type came from public TCR beta signatures.

V lost 1 base and J lost 4; bases outside the gene matches: 6. The germline gives CDR1 PRHDT, CDR2 FYEKMQ (reference sequence). The CDR3 has 15 residues. Study-wide points: The ex vivo response showed dominance by HLA-C-restricted CMV-specific TCR beta clonotypes. CMV carriers having the relevant HLA were flagged by cumulative public TCR beta family frequency.

A word on this clonotype: Its target is unknown.

TCRdb used MiXCR to reprocess the reads, holding one entry per CDR3 protein. The sample lists about 300,000 distinct CDR3 sequences, about 8.8% occurring once. The receptor was derived from a human donor in good health (CMV status not recorded). Some clones in this sample may be carry-over from other donors' samples. Sequences were obtained from PBMCs. This chain uses TRBV13 with TRBJ1-2; 7 nucleotides match TRBD1. CDR3 in DNA: TGTGCCAGCAGCTTAGACAGGGGCGGTGGCTATGGCTACACCTTC. Protein product: CASSLDRGGGYGYTF.